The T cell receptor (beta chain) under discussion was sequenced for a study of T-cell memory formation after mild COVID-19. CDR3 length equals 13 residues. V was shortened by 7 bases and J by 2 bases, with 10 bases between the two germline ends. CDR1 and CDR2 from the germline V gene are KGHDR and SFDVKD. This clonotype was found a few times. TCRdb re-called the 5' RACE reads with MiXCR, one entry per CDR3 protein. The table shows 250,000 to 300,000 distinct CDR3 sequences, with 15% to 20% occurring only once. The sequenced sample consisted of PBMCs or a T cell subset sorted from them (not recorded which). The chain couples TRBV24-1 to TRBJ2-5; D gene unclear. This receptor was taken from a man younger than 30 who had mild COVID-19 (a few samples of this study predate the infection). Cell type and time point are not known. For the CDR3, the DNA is TGTGCCACCAGCGCTCCCGGGCAAGAGACCCAGTACTTC. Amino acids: CATSAPGQETQYF.